A single sample is the source of the 8 T cell receptor beta chains below, sequenced in a study of T cells after yellow fever vaccination. One entry per CDR3 protein results from TCRdb running MiXCR on the 5' RACE reads. The sample carries a few hundred thousand distinct CDR3 sequences, around a sixth recorded once. Sequenced here: PBMCs, sampled less than 6 days after the first yellow fever vaccination. All receptors come from a man aged 18 to 30 who received the YFV17D yellow fever vaccine.

The genes are TRBV18 and TRBJ2-2; D might be TRBD1 or TRBD2, each matching 5 bases. Germline loops: CDR1 KGHSH, CDR2 LQKENI. Trimming removed 0 bases at V and 4 bases at J, with 12 bases between. The CDR3 has 16 residues. This CDR3 is CASSPPTRDVTGELFF. As DNA, the CDR3 is TGTGCCAGCTCACCACCGACCAGGGACGTCACCGGGGAGCTGTTTTTT.

This clonotype was counted many times. J is TRBJ2-1 and V is TRBV5-1; TRBD2 is a possible D gene (6 bases). Germline CDR1 and CDR2: SGHRS and YFSETQ. The ends were cut back, 3 bases at V and 9 bases at J, with 19 bases in the middle. The CDR3 is made up of 15 amino acids. The CDR3 coding sequence is TGCGCCAGCAGCTCCCGGGACTCCTACGACACTGAGCAGTTCTTC. It encodes CASSSRDSYDTEQFF.

This clonotype was counted only a few times. The J gene is TRBJ1-5, the V gene TRBV4-3; TRBD1 might be the D (5 bases). Germline V CDR1 and CDR2: LGHNA, YSLEER. The CDR3 has 15 amino acids. The V gene lost 1 base and the J gene lost 6 bases, with 13 bases spanning the gap. CDR3 sequence: CASSQGTTGGQPQHF. In DNA form, the CDR3 reads TGCGCCAGCAGCCAAGGGACAACAGGCGGTCAGCCCCAGCATTTT.

The gene calls are TRBV27 and TRBJ2-1; the D is unclear. This CDR3 region has 12 residues. The V and J ends lost 6 bases and 7 bases respectively, with 10 bases between them. CDR1 and CDR2 from the germline V gene are MNHEY and SMNVEV (reference sequence). CDR3 region: CASRPPSNEQFF. The CDR3 bases are TGTGCCAGCAGACCCCCCAGTAATGAGCAGTTCTTC.

The rearrangement links TRBV29-1 to TRBJ2-2; no firm D call. The germline V gene encodes CDR1 SQVTM and CDR2 ANQGSEA. The CDR3 has 14 amino acids. V dropped 2 bases and J dropped 5 bases, with 12 bases sitting between them. The CDR3 DNA sequence: TGCAGCGTTGAATTTAAACGGGTTACCGGGGAGCTGTTTTTT. This codes for CSVEFKRVTGELFF.

The V and J genes are TRBV20-1 and TRBJ2-7; D may be TRBD2 (5 bases). The CDR3 is 11 amino acids. Germline loops: CDR1 DFQATT, CDR2 SNEGSKA (reference sequence). CDR3 protein: CRLRTLYEQYF. The DNA of the CDR3 is TGCCGTCTCCGGACTCTCTACGAGCAGTACTTC.

The chain joins TRBV29-1 to TRBJ1-5; 7 positions match TRBD1. The germline V gene has CDR1 SQVTM and CDR2 ANQGSEA. The CDR3 spans 13 residues. V shed 4 bases, J shed 4 bases, and the junction held 4 bases outside the gene matches. The CDR3 protein is CSVGEQGNQPQHF. The CDR3 nucleotides read TGCAGCGTTGGGGAACAGGGGAATCAGCCCCAGCATTTT.

Only a few counts were recorded for this clonotype. The chain is built from TRBV10-3 and TRBJ2-7; 10 nucleotides match TRBD2. CDR3 length: 15 amino acids. V lost 4 bases and J lost 4; bases outside the gene matches: 7. Germline CDR1 ENHRY, CDR2 SYGVKD. Here the CDR3 reads CAISGASGRAYEQYF. The CDR3 nucleotides read TGTGCCATCAGTGGGGCGAGCGGGAGGGCGTACGAGCAGTACTTC.